The entry that follows covers one T cell receptor beta chain sequence. This clonotype was detected ten times or more. The specificity of this receptor is unknown. Within one base of it there is no much larger clone, and no base qualities were kept. Receptors were amplified or captured by 5' RACE. This sample was sequenced with an Illumina HiSeq 2500. A second PCR of roughly 7 to 12 cycles was run with a J-beta primer mix and a sample-barcoded 5' primer. A unique molecular identifier was introduced onto each TCR beta cDNA molecule by a template-switch 5' adaptor carrying 12 random nucleotides. Each sample yielded at least 2.5 million CDR3-containing paired-end reads. First-strand cDNA was synthesized from all RNA with the Mint cDNA synthesis kit, primed by a TRBC-specific oligonucleotide. After uracil-DNA glycosylase treatment, a first 18-cycle PCR used universal primers M1SS and BC2_uni_R on all cDNA. In the original analysis: Each sample was normalized by randomly selecting 1 million high-quality reads, each carrying a distinct molecular identifier. Instead of being binned into consensus sequences, reads with shared molecular identifiers were discarded. MiTCR, set to a Q25 quality threshold and the strictest error-elimination algorithm, was used for CDR3 identification, clonotype clustering and error correction. Lower-bound total TCR beta diversity was estimated with a nonparametric unseen species model using Euler transformation. TCRdb handled the public reads itself, with Q25 trimming in fastp and clone calling in MiXCR, and kept productive beta chains. Every entry covers one CDR3 protein and lists the most common genes and DNA from its rows. None of the V and J calls come from the authors' own analysis; TCRdb made them. A total of about 1.5 million distinct CDR3 sequences appear in this sample, 40% to 45% of them only once. Roughly 3.7% of the sample lies in the top ten.

This entry belongs to a study of blood T cells in healthy people across ages (dated by TCRdb to the mid-2010s). Regarding the complete study: In model experiments, template switching captured roughly one uniquely barcoded TCR beta cDNA molecule for every two T cells. The study measured age-related changes in TCR beta repertoire diversity using deep sequencing normalized with unique cDNA molecular identifiers. The donors were divided into four age groups: young (average around 17 years), middle-aged (about 40), aged (approximately 62) and long-lived (approximately 74). To avoid experimental bias, donors of different ages were spread randomly across the sequencing lanes. The study analyzed two additional independent replicas of 1 million unique cDNA reads from the same blood draw for two donors, one aged 18 to 29 and one aged 80 or older. Broader findings and caveats from the paper: Estimates of total diversity based on one million sequenced T cells were considered lower bounds and underestimates. Conclusive comparison of naive and antigen-experienced compartments was prevented by the profiling of bulk unsorted PBMCs. Observed TCR beta diversity correlated strongly with the percentage of naive T cells measured by flow cytometry. Because donor CMV infection status was unknown, age-related changes in expanded clonotypes were potentially confounded. Observed TCR beta diversity per million T cells fell roughly linearly with age, and a significant reduction was already apparent by age about 38. The long-lived group showed more naive CD4+ T cells, fewer expanded clones and increased TCR diversity than the aged group, suggesting age selection.

Inclusive of the bounding cysteine and phenylalanine, the CDR3 is 15 residues long. Here the CDR3 DNA is all that survives: 45 bases in frame from base 1. V lost 1 base and J lost 3 bases; the stretch between them is 11 bases long. Sequences SGHTA (CDR1) and FQGNSA (CDR2) are obtained from the germline V gene. Donors were under 40 systemically healthy Caucasian individuals from Russia aged roughly 6 to 90 years. Each donor gave approximately 9.4 milliliters of peripheral blood, drawn into EDTA-treated Vacutainer tubes. PBMCs were isolated by Ficoll-Paque density-gradient centrifugation, with at least 7 million obtained per sample. Total RNA was extracted from PBMCs with Trizol reagent, with at least 6 micrograms obtained per sample. For every donor, an aliquot of PBMCs went through flow cytometry to measure the percentages of naive CD45RAhigh/CD27high T cells.

The sample taken for sequencing was blood. The V gene is TRBV7-2 and the J gene is TRBJ2-3, with no D gene named confidently. The receptor was derived from a woman aged 18-29 years in good health. The DNA reads as follows: TGTGCCAGCAGCTTAGAGCCCCAAAGAACAGATACGCAGTATTTT. Its amino acids are CASSLEPQRTDTQYF.